The 5 T cell receptor beta chains presented below share a single source sample, sequenced in a study of glioma-infiltrating T cells after dendritic cell vaccination. As to time point: after dendritic cell vaccination, including at tumor progression/relapse. The assay was immunoSEQ multiplex PCR, and TCRdb's table has in-frame clones only and misses some. This sample carries tens of thousands of clones, around 90% of them seen once, and the ten largest clones take approximately 2.4%. This sample comprised blood, obtained after dendritic cell vaccination. The receptor set was obtained from a human donor with glioblastoma.

The rearrangement joins TRBV19 to TRBJ1-5, with 9 positions matching TRBD1. This CDR3 spans 13 amino acids. The V gene's germline CDR1 is LNHDA and CDR2 SQIVND (reference sequence). The trim removed 7 bases at V and 4 bases at J, leaving 2 bases unmatched. DNA of the CDR3: TGTGCCAGTACAGACAGGGGGAATCAGCCCCAGCATTTT. This gives the protein CASTDRGNQPQHF.

J is TRBJ2-2 and V is TRBV29-1, with D possibly being TRBD2 (6 bases). Germline V gene sequence: CDR1 SQVTM, CDR2 ANQGSEA. The CDR3 is made up of 15 amino acids. Trimming took 0 bases from V and 4 from J, leaving 12 bases between them. CDR3 sequence: CSVEEAGRTTGELFF. The CDR3 DNA reads TGCAGCGTTGAAGAAGCAGGGAGGACCACCGGGGAGCTGTTTTTT.

This clone occurred once. The chain carries TRBV6-6 and TRBJ2-7; 10 bases line up with TRBD1. Per the germline V gene, CDR1 is MNHNY and CDR2 is SVGAGI (reference sequence). V dropped 0 bases and J dropped 6; count of bases not matched to a gene: 2. This CDR3 spans 14 amino acids. This CDR3 is CASSYSGQGFEQYF. The CDR3 DNA reads as TGTGCCAGCAGTTACTCGGGACAGGGGTTCGAGCAGTACTTC.

This rearrangement joins TRBV11-3 to TRBJ1-3; TRBD1 is a possible D gene (5 bases). Germline V gene data show CDR1 as SGHNT and CDR2 as YENEEA. The CDR3 runs to 16 residues. Trimming cost V 5 bases and J 0 bases, with 14 bases left between them. The CDR3 DNA is TGTGCCAGCAGCAGCGGGGCACGCGCCTCTGGAAACACCATATATTTT. Its protein product is CASSSGARASGNTIYF.

This clone has a handful of counts. This chain connects TRBV2 to TRBJ2-7; D is undetermined. Trimming pared 3 bases from V and 3 bases from J, leaving 12 bases between. The CDR3 has 14 residues. CDR1 SNHLY and CDR2 FYNNEI come from the germline V gene. CDR3 in amino acids: CASSDVDSSYEQYF. The DNA of the CDR3 is TGTGCCAGCAGTGACGTCGATAGCAGCTACGAGCAGTACTTC. Combining the CDR3 with reference TRBV2 and TRBJ2-7 gives the whole variable domain EPEVTQTPSHQVTQMGQEVILRCVPISNHLYFYWYRQILGQKVEFLVSFYNNEISEKSEIFDDQFSVERPDGSNFTLKIRSTKLEDSAMYFCASSDVDSSYEQYFGPGTRLTVT.